This TCR beta chain stems from a study of blood T cell repertoires in COVID-19. Study at large: From the United States, Italy and Spain came samples of acute and convalescent COVID-19. PBMCs, B-cell-depleted T cells, or T cells provided the cDNA or gDNA that made up the material.

With 8 bases removed from V and 2 bases from J, the gap between germline ends came to 9 bases. The CDR3 extends over 12 amino acids. CDR1 LNHDA and CDR2 SQIVND come from the germline V gene (reference sequence). Authors' methods: By means of reference gene primer amplification, nucleated cell counts were estimated. Data came from immunoSEQ multiplex PCR; TCRdb stores just in-frame clones and leaves some out. The D gene and trimming were derived from the DNA, and the V and J assignments and clone size from that table. The table records 300,000 or so clones, around 83% of them present only once. This clonotype was obtained from a woman between 50 and 59 years old with acute or convalescent COVID-19. The rearrangement uses TRBV19 and TRBJ2-5; D gene unclear. The sample comprised peripheral blood. The CDR3 sequence is CASSTRQETQYF. CDR3 nucleotides: TGTGCCAGTTCGACACGACAAGAGACCCAGTACTTC. The full variable domain, its missing parts supplied by reference TRBV19 and TRBJ2-5, is DGGITQSPKYLFRKEGQNVTLSCEQNLNHDAMYWYRQDPGQGLRLIYYSQIVNDFQKGDIAEGYSVSREKKESFPLTVTSAQKNPTAFYLCASSTRQETQYFGPGTRLLVL.